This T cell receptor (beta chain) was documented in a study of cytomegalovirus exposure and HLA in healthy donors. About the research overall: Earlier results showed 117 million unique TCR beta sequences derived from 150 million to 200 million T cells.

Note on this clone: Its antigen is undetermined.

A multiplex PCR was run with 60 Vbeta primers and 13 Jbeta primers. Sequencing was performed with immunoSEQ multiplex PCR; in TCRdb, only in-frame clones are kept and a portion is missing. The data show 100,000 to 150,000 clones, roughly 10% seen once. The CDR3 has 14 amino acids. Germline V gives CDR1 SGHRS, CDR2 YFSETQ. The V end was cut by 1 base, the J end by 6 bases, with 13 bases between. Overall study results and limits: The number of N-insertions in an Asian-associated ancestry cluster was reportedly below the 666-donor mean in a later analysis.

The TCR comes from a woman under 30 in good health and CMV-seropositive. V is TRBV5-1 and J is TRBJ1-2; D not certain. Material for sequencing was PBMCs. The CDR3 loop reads CASSLISVADGYTF. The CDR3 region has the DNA TGCGCCAGCAGCTTGATTTCAGTCGCAGATGGCTACACCTTC.